This record covers a single TCR beta chain. The antigen is unknown. The repertoire was sequenced with immunoSEQ multiplex PCR; TCRdb's copy has only in-frame clones and lacks some. The table lists some 630,000 clones, 72% of them singletons. The V segment lost 4 bases and the J segment 2 bases; nucleotides outside the gene matches: 8. Germline V gene data show CDR1 as SQVTM and CDR2 as ANQGSEA. The CDR3 consists of 14 residues. The data originate from a study of shared clonotypes between healthy human individuals. Findings of the study overall: The study generally estimated greater richness for naive than memory subsets.

Sequencing was carried out using memory CD4+ T cells sorted from blood. The subset here: CD45RA-negative fraction. The chain couples TRBV29-1 to TRBJ2-7, with 7 bases fitting TRBD2. This TCR came from a woman aged 25 to 39 in good health. CDR3 DNA: TGCAGCGTTGTAGGGAGGGAATATACCTACGAGCAGTACTTC. This translates into CSVVGREYTYEQYF.